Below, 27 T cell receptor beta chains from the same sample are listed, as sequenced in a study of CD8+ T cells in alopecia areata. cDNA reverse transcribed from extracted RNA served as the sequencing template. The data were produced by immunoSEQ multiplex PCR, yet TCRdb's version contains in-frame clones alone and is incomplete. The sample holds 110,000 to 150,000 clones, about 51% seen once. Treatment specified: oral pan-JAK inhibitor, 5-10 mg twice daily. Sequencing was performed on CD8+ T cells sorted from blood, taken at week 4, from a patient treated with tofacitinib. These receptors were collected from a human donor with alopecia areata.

This CDR3 reads CASSVTGFDTEAFF. DNA for the CDR3: TGCGCCAGCAGCGTGACAGGGTTTGACACTGAAGCTTTCTTT. The rearrangement links TRBV5-1 to TRBJ1-1; 7 nucleotides agree with TRBD1. V gave up 4 bases and J gave up 3 bases; unmatched junction bases: 6. Germline-derived CDR1 and CDR2 are SGHRS and YFSETQ. CDR3 length: 14 amino acids.

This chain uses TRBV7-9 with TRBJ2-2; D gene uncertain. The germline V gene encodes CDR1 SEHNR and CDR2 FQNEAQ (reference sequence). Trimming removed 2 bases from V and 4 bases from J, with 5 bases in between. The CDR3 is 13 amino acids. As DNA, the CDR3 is TGTGCCAGCAGCTTAAAAGCCACCGGGGAGCTGTTTTTT. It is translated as CASSLKATGELFF.

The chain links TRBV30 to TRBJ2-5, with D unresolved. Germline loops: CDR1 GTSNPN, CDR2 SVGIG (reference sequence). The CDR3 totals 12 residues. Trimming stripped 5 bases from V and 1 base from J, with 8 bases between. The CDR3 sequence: CAWRRTQETQYF. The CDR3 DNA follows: TGTGCCTGGCGACGGACCCAAGAGACCCAGTACTTC.

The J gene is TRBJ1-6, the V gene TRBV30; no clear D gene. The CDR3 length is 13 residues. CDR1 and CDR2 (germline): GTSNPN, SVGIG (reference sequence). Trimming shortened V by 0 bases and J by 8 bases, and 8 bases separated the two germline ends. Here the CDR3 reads CAWSVLWDSPLHF. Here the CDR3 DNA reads TGTGCCTGGAGTGTACTCTGGGATTCACCCCTCCACTTT.

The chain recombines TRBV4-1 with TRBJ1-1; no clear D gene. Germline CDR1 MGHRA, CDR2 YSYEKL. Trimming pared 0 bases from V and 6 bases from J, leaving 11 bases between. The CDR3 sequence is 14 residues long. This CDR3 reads CASSQEWAGSEAFF. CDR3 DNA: TGCGCCAGCAGCCAAGAATGGGCTGGGTCTGAAGCTTTCTTT.

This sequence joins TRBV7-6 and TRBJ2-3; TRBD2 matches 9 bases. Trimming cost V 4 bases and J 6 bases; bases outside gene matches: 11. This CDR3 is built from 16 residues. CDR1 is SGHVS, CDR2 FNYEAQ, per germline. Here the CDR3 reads CASSSQVAGAADTQYF. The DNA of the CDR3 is TGTGCCAGCAGCTCCCAGGTAGCGGGGGCCGCCGATACGCAGTATTTT.

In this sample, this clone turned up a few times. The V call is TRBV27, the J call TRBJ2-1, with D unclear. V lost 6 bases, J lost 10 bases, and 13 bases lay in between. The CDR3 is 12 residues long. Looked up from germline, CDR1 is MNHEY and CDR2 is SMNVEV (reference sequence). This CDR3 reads CASRPDSTEQFF. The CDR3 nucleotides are TGTGCCAGCAGGCCAGACTCAACCGAGCAGTTCTTC.

CDR3 in DNA: TGCGCCAGCAGCTTTGATGAGGGGACCTACGAGCAGTACTTC. Its translation is CASSFDEGTYEQYF. This sequence joins TRBV5-1 and TRBJ2-7; D might be TRBD1 or TRBD2, each matching 5 bases. CDR3 length: 14 amino acids. Germline V gene lookup returns CDR1 SGHRS and CDR2 YFSETQ. V lost 2 bases and J 2 bases, leaving 11 bases between the germline ends.

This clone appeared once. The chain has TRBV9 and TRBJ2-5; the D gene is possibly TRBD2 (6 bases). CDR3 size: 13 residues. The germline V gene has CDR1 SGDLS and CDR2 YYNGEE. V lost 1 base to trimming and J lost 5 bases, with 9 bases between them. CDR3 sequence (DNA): TGTGCCAGCAGCGTACGCGGGGAGGAGACCCAGTACTTC. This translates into CASSVRGEETQYF.

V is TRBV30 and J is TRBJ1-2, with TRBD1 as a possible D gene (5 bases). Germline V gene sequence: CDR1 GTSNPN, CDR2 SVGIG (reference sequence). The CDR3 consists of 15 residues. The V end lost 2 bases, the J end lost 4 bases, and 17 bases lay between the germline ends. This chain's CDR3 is CAWSPLTAWGYGYTF. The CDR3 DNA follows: TGTGCCTGGAGTCCGTTGACAGCATGGGGCTATGGCTACACCTTC.

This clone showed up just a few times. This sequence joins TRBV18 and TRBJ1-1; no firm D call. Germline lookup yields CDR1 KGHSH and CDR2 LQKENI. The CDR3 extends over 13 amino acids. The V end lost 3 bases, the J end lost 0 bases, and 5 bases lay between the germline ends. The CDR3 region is CASSPGMNTEAFF. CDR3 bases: TGTGCCAGCTCACCCGGTATGAACACTGAAGCTTTCTTT.

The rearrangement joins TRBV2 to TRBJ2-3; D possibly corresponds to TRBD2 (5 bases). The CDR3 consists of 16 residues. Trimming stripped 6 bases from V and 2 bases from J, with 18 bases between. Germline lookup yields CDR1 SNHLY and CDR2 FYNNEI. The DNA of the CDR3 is TGTGCCAGCAGGGGTAGGAGTCGGGGTATCACAGATACGCAGTATTTT. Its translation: CASRGRSRGITDTQYF.

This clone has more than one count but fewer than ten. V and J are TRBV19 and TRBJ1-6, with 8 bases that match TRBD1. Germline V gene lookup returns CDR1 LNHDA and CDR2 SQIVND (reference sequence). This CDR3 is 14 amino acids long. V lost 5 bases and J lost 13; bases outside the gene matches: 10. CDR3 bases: TGTGCCAGTAGTTCTGACGGGGACAGGAGTCCCCTCCACTTT. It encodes CASSSDGDRSPLHF.

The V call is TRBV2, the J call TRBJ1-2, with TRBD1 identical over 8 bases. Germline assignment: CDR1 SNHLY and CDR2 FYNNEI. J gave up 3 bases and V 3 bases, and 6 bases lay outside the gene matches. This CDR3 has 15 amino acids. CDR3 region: CASSDGTGWDYGYTF. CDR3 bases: TGTGCCAGCAGTGACGGGACAGGCTGGGACTATGGCTACACCTTC.

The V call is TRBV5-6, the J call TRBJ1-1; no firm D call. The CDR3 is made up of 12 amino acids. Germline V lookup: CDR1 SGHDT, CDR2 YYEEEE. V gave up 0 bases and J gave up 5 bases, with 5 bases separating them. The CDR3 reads CASSLEWTEAFF. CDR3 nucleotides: TGTGCCAGCAGCTTGGAATGGACTGAAGCTTTCTTT.

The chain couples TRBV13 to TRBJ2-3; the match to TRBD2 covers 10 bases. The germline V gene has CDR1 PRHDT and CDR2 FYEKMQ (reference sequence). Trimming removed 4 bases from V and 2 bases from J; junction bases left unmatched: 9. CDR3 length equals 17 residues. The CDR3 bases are TGTGCCAGCAGCTCCCCTGAGCGGGGGGGCGACACAGATACGCAGTATTTT. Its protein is CASSSPERGGDTDTQYF.

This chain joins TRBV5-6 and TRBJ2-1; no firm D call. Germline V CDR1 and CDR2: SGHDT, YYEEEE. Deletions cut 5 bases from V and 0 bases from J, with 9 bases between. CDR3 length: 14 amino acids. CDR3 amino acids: CASSGWISYNEQFF. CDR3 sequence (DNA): TGTGCCAGCAGTGGCTGGATCTCCTACAATGAGCAGTTCTTC.

The CDR3 DNA sequence: TGCAGTGTGGGGTGGAATGAGCAGTTCTTC. Residues: CSVGWNEQFF. J is TRBJ2-1 and V is TRBV20-1; D is undetermined. CDR1 and CDR2 (germline): DFQATT, SNEGSKA (reference sequence). This CDR3 has 10 residues. Trimming took off 7 bases at V and 7 bases at J, with 8 bases between the two ends.

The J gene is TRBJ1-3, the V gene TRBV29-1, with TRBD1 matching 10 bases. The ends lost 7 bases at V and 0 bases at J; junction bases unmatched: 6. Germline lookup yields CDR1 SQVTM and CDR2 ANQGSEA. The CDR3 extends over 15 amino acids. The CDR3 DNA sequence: TGCAGCGCTGGGACAGGGGAACTCTCTGGAAACACCATATATTTT. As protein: CSAGTGELSGNTIYF.

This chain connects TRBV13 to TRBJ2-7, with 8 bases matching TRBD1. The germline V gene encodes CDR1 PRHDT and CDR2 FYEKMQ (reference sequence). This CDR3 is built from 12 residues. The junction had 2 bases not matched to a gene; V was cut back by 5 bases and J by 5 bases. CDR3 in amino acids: CASSRTGNEQYF. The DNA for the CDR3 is TGTGCCAGCAGCCGGACAGGGAACGAGCAGTACTTC.

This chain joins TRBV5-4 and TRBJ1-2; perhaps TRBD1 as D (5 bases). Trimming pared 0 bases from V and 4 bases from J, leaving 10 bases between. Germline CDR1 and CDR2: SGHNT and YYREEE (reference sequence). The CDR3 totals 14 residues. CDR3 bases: TGTGCCAGCAGCTTGGGGGGCGCGGGCTATGGCTACACCTTC. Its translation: CASSLGGAGYGYTF.

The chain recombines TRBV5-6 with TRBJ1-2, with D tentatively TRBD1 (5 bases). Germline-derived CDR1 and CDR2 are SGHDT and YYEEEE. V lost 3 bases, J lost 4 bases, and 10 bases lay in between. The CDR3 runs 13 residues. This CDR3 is CASSSGPLYGYTF. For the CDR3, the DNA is TGTGCCAGCAGCTCAGGGCCACTCTATGGCTACACCTTC.

The CDR3 reads CASSLAPGTLNTEAFF. CDR3 in DNA: TGTGCCAGCAGCTTAGCCCCCGGGACCCTGAACACTGAAGCTTTCTTT. The V gene is TRBV7-9, the J gene TRBJ1-1, with D possibly being TRBD1 (5 bases). Trimming took off 0 bases at V and 0 bases at J, with 11 bases between the two ends. Germline values: CDR1 SEHNR, CDR2 FQNEAQ (reference sequence). There are 16 residues in the CDR3.

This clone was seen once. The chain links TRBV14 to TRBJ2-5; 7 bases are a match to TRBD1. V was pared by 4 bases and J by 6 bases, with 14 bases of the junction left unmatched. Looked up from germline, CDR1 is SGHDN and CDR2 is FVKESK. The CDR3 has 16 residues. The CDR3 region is CASSRRGQLLPKTQYF. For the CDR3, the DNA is TGTGCCAGCAGCCGCCGGGGACAGCTACTTCCAAAGACCCAGTACTTC.

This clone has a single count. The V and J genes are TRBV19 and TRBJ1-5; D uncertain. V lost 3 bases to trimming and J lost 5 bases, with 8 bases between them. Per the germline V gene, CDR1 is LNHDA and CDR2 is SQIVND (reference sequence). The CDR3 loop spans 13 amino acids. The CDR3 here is CASSMDGDQPQHF. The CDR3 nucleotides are TGTGCCAGTAGTATGGACGGTGATCAGCCCCAGCATTTT.

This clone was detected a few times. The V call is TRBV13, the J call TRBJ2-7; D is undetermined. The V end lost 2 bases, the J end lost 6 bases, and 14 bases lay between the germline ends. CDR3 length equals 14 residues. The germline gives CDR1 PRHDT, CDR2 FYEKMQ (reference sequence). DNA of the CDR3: TGTGCCAGCAGCTTACGTGGGATCCCGGGCGAGCAGTACTTC. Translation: CASSLRGIPGEQYF.

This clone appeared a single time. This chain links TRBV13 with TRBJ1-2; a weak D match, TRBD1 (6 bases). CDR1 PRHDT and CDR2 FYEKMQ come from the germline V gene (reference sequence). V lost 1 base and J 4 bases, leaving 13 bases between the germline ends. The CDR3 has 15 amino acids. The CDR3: CASSLDRGAIYGYTF. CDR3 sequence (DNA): TGTGCCAGCAGCTTAGATCGGGGGGCGATCTATGGCTACACCTTC.